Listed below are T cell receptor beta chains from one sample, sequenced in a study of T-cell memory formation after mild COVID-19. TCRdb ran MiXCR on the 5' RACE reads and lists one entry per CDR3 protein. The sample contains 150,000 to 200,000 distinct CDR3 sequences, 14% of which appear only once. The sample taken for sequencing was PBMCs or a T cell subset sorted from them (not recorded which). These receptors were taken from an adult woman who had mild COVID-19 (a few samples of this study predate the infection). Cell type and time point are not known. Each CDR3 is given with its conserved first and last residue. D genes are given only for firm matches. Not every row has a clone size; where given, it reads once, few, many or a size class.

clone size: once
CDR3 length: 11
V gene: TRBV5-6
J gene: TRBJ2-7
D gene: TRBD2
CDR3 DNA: TGTGCCAGCACCCGGGGGGACGAGCAGTACTTC
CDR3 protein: CASTRGDEQYF

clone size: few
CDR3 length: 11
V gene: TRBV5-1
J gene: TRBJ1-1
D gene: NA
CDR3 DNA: TGCGCCAGCCACGTCAACACTGAAGCTTTCTTT
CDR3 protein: CASHVNTEAFF

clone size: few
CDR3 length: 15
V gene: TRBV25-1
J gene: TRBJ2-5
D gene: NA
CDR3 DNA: TGTGCCAGCAGTGAATGGGGAGGATCTCAAGAGACCCAGTACTTC
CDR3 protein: CASSEWGGSQETQYF

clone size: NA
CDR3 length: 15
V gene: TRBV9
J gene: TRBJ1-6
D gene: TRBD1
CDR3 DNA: TGTGCCAGCAGCGCGGGGGACAGGGGGTATTCACCCCTCCACTTT
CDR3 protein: CASSAGDRGYSPLHF

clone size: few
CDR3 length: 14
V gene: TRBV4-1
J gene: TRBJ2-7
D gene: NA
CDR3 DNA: TGCGCCAGCAGCCAAGGCTACGGCCGCTACGAGCAGTACTTC
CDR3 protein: CASSQGYGRYEQYF

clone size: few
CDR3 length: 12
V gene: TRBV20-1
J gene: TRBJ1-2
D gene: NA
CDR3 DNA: TGCAGTGCTAGAGACGAGGGTCTTGGCTACACCTTC
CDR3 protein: CSARDEGLGYTF

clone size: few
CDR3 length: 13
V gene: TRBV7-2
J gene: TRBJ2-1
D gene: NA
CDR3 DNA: TGTGCCAGCAGCCCACTTCAGGGGATCAAGCAGTTCTTC
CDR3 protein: CASSPLQGIKQFF

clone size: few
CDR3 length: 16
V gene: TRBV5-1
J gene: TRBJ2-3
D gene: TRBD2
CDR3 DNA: TGCGCCAGCAGCCAACTCACCCTAGCGGGAGCCGATACGCAGTATTTT
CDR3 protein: CASSQLTLAGADTQYF

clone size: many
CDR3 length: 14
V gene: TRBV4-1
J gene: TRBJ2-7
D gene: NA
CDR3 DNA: TGCGCCAGCAGCCAAGAAAGGCCCTCCTACGAGCAGTACTTC
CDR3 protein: CASSQERPSYEQYF

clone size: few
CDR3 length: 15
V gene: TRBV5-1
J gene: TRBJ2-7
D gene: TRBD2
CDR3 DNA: TGCGCCAGCAGCTCCTCGACTAGCGGGAGTTACGAGCAGTACTTC
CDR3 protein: CASSSSTSGSYEQYF

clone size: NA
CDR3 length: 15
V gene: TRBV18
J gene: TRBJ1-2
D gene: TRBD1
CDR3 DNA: TGTGCCAGCTCTCTACAGGGGCCCGAAGTAGTTGGCTACACCTTC
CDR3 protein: CASSLQGPEVVGYTF

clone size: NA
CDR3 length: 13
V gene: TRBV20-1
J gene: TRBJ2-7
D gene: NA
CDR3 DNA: TGCAGTGCTGGGGTAGGGGGGGTCTACGAGCAGTACTTC
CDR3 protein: CSAGVGGVYEQYF

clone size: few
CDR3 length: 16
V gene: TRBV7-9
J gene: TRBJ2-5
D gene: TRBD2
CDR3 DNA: TGTGCCAGCAGCCCTGGACTAGCGGGGAACCAAGAGACCCAGTACTTC
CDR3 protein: CASSPGLAGNQETQYF

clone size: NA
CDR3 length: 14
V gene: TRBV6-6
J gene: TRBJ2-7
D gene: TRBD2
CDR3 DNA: TGTGCCAGCAGTCGAGCGGGGGGGACCTACGAGCAGTACTTC
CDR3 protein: CASSRAGGTYEQYF

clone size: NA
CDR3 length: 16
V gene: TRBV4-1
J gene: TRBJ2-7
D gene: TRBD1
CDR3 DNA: TGCGCCAGCAGCCAAGATAGGACAGGGAGTTACAACGAGCAGTACTTC
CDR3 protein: CASSQDRTGSYNEQYF

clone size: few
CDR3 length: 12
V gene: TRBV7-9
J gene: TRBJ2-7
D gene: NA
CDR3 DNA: TGTGCCAGCAGCAGACACCCCTACGAGCAGTACTTC
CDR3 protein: CASSRHPYEQYF

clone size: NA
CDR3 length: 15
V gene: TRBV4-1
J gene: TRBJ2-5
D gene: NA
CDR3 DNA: TGCGCCAGCAGCCAAGACTTCGGGGGCGCGAAGACCCAGTACTTC
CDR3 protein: CASSQDFGGAKTQYF

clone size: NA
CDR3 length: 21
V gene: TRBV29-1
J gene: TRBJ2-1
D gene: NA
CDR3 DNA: TGCAGCGTTGAAGGCCTTTTTATCTCCTCGGGGGGCTCGAGCTCCTACAATGAGCAGTTCTTC
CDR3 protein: CSVEGLFISSGGSSSYNEQFF

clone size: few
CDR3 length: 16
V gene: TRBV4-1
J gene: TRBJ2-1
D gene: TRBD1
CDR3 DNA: TGCGCCAGCAGCCAGGCGCCGGGACAGGGGTTCAATGAGCAGTTCTTC
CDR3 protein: CASSQAPGQGFNEQFF

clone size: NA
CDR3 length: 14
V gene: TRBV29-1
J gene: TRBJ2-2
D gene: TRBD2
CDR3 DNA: TGCAGCGTAGGACTAGCGGGAGACGCCGGGGAGCTGTTTTTT
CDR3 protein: CSVGLAGDAGELFF

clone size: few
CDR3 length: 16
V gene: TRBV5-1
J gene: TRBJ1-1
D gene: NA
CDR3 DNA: TGCGCCAGCAGCTTGGGGATGGGGACGATGGACACTGAAGCTTTCTTT
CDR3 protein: CASSLGMGTMDTEAFF

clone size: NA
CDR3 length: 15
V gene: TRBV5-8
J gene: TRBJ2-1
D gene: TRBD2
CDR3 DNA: TGTGCCAGCAGCTGGGGACTAGCGGGAGGGGATGAGCAGTTCTTC
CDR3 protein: CASSWGLAGGDEQFF

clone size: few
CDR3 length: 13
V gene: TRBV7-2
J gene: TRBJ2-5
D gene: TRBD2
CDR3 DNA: TGTGCCAGCAGATCGGGGGGGCAAGAGACCCAGTACTTC
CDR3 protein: CASRSGGQETQYF

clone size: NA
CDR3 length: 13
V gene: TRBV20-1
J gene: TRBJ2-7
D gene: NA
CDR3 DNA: TGCAGTGCTAGTATGGGGCCCAAGTACGAGCAGTACTTC
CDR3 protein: CSASMGPKYEQYF

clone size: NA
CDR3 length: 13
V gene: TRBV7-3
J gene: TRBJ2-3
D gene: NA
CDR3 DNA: TGTGCCAGCAGCTTACCACCCTCCGGGGCGCAGTATTTT
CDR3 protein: CASSLPPSGAQYF

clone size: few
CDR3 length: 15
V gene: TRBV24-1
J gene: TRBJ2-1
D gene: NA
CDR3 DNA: TGTGCCACCAGTGATACCCCCGGGGGAAGTGATGAGCAGTTCTTC
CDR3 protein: CATSDTPGGSDEQFF

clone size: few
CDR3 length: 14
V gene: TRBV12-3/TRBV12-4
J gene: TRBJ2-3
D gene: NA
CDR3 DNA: TGTGCCAGCAGTTTAGCGGAGAGCACAGATACGCAGTATTTT
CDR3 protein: CASSLAESTDTQYF

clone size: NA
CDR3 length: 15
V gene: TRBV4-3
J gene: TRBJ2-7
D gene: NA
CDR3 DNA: TGCGCCAGCAGCCATGATAGGTCCCCCGTCTACGAGCAGTACTTC
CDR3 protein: CASSHDRSPVYEQYF

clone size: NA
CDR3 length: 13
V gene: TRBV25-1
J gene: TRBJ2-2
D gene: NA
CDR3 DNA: TGTGCCAGCAGTGAATCTGGCAGCGGATGGCTGTTTTTT
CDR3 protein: CASSESGSGWLFF